This TCR beta chain was obtained from a study of cytomegalovirus exposure and HLA in healthy donors. Points from the study as a whole: There were some 150 TCR beta chains listed as cytomegalovirus-associated.

The assay was immunoSEQ multiplex PCR, and TCRdb's table has in-frame clones only and misses some. The sample shows 200,000 or so clones, 70% to 90% of them seen only once. Per germline, CDR1 MNHNS and CDR2 SASEGT. V lost 3 bases to trimming and J lost 7 bases; unmatched junction nucleotides: 3. The CDR3 is made up of 15 amino acids. Remarks on this clone: Its antigen is not identified.

The sequence was collected from a young woman in good health and CMV-seronegative. This rearrangement joins TRBV6-1 to TRBJ2-1, with 13 bases identical to TRBD2. The material sequenced was PBMCs. The CDR3: CASSESLAGGNEQFF. As DNA, the CDR3 is TGTGCCAGCAGTGAGTCACTAGCGGGAGGGAATGAGCAGTTCTTC.